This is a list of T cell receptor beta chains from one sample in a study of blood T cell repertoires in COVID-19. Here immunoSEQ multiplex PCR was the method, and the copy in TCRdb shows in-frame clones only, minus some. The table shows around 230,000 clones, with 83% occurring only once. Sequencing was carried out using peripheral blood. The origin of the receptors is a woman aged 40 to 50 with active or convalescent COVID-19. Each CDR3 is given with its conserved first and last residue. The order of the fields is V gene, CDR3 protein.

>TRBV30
CAWKEGQYYGYTF
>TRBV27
CASRDSGTLLQEGYTF
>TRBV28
CASSSPQGKDEKLFF
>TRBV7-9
CASSLGQLNSPLHF
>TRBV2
CASSYDRTSNYGYTF
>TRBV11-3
CASSLERVYRDRGLLAKNIQYF
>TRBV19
CASSIGLAADTQYF
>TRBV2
CASSAGGAGYTF
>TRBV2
CASRSLDRTYEQYF
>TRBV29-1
CSVPTGTGGNQETQYF
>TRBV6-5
CASSRGQGNDSPLHF
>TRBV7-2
CASSLDSYNEQFF
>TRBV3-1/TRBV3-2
CASSPQGETQYF
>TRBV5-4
CASSFNYEQYF
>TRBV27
CASSKGGNAFYEQYF
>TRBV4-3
CASSHRQGGEYGYTF
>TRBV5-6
CASSETRGEQYF
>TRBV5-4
CASSTGQENTEAFF
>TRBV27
CASSLSTGSNEKLFF
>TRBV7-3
CASSLRRGTKNIQYF
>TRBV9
CASSVETYNEQFF
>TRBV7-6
CASSLAGGRNQPQHF
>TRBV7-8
CASIGTEGDDEQFF
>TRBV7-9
CASSTGLTGNGYTF